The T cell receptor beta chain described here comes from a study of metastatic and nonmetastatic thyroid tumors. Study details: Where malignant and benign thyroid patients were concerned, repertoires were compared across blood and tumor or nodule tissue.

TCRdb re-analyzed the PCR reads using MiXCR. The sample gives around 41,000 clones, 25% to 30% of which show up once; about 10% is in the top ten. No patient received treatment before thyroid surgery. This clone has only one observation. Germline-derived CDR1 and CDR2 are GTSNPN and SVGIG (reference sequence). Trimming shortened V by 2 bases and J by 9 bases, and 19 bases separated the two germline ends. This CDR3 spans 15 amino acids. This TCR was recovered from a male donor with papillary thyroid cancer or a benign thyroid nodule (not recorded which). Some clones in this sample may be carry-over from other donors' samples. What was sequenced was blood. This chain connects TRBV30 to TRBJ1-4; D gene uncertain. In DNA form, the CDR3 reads TGTGCCTGGAGTCTAGGTCGGAGCGGGGTTCAAAAACTGTTTTTT. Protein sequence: CAWSLGRSGVQKLFF. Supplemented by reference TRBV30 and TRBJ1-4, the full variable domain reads SQTIHQWPATLVQPVGSPLSLECTVEGTSNPNLYWYRQAAGRGLQLLFYSVGIGQISSEVPQNLSASRPQDRQFILSSKKLLLSDSGFYLCAWSLGRSGVQKLFFGSGTQLSVL.